This TCR beta chain originates from a study of T cell clusters in autoimmune cytopenias. TRB was amplified from 250 ng of peripheral blood genomic DNA per sample. Regarding the study as a whole: TRB repertoire shifts in secondary cytopenia and chronic lymphocytic leukemia mostly reflected lymphoma, not autoimmunity.

TRB rearrangements were amplified by touch-down multiplex PCR with mixed TRB-A/B primers. From its re-call of the multiplex PCR reads, TCRdb lists each CDR3 protein once, without DNA. The listing records about 1,900 distinct CDR3 sequences. According to its frequency, this clonotype is medium-sized (0.01 to 0.1%). What it binds is not known. The CDR3 covers 14 residues. Germline CDR1 and CDR2: SGHNT and YYREEE (reference sequence). This chain connects TRBV5-4 to TRBJ2-2; the TRBD1 assignment by TCRdb is unverifiable without DNA. The receptor's source is a human donor with an autoimmune cytopenia, with autoimmune hepatitis or in good health (not recorded which). Input material: peripheral blood. CDR3 protein: CASSAQGVDGELFF.